This T cell receptor (beta chain) stems from a study of T cells in Graves' hyperthyroidism and ophthalmopathy. The investigators amplified TCR beta CDR3 regions from RNA transcripts. RT-PCR in the first round (using the HTBI primer set) targeted the TCR CDR3. TCRdb called the multiplex PCR reads again in MiXCR, with one record for every CDR3 protein. The table includes some 580,000 distinct CDR3 sequences, about a sixth detected once. The CDR3 has 15 amino acids. Trimming at V came to 5 bases and at J to 2 bases, leaving 5 bases not matched to a gene. Germline V lookup: CDR1 SGHVS, CDR2 FQNEAQ. This clonotype was observed at least ten times.

The rearrangement uses TRBV7-8 and TRBJ2-5; TRBD2 aligns across 10 bases. The specimen was blood. This receptor was obtained from a woman in her thirties or forties with Graves' ophthalmopathy. The CDR3 loop is CASSRSGRSQETQYF. CDR3 sequence (DNA): TGTGCCAGCAGCCGTAGCGGGAGGAGTCAAGAGACCCAGTACTTC.